Presented here are 5 T cell receptor beta chains from one specimen sequenced in a study of response to subunit inactivated influenza vaccine listed by TCRdb under 2018. Libraries came from RT-PCR. Sequencing instrument: Illumina HiSeq 2500. Through fastp at Q25 and MiXCR, TCRdb rebuilt clones from the public reads, retaining in-frame beta chains. Identical CDR3 protein sequences are pooled into one entry, listed with their most common genes and DNA. For this sample there are 500,000 to 550,000 distinct CDR3 sequences; under 25% appear just once. 2.8% of the sample is in the top ten clones. The same data also went into a second study, on T cells expressing NK-cell markers. As the second publication notes: The TCR beta cDNA libraries were made using 5'RACE template switching, a step that added both a universal primer site and unique molecular identifiers.

This material consisted of CD4+ T cells sorted from PBMCs, taken roughly 13 days after vaccination. These receptors came from a man aged 45-65 years who received an inactivated influenza vaccine. Donor details come from another sample of the same person, matched by shared clones.

The chain is built from TRBV2 and TRBJ2-5; D remains unclear. Germline loops: CDR1 SNHLY, CDR2 FYNNEI. V was clipped by 4 bases and J by 5 bases, with 11 bases between them. The length of the CDR3 is 13 residues. The CDR3 loop reads CASSGFLRETQYF. The CDR3 DNA sequence: TGTGCCAGCAGTGGATTTCTCCGGGAGACCCAGTACTTC.

The chain couples TRBV9 to TRBJ2-3; 13 bases are a match to TRBD2. The CDR3 covers 16 residues. CDR1 is SGDLS and CDR2 is YYNGEE in the germline V gene. V lost 4 bases and J lost 2; bases outside the gene matches: 4. In nucleotides, the CDR3 is TGTGCCAGCAGCCCGGGACTAGCGGGGTTCACAGATACGCAGTATTTT. Translated, it gives CASSPGLAGFTDTQYF.

The table lists this clonotype with a few counts. V gene TRBV29-1 combines with J gene TRBJ2-7; TRBD1 is a possible D gene (6 bases). Germline lookup yields CDR1 SQVTM and CDR2 ANQGSEA. V lost 4 bases and J lost 4, with 14 bases in between. CDR3 length equals 13 residues. In nucleotides, the CDR3 is TGCAGCGTTGGTCTTCAGCAGGGGTACGAGCAGTACTTC. Translated, it gives CSVGLQQGYEQYF.

The V and J genes are TRBV7-6 and TRBJ2-1, with D unresolved. V was shortened by 1 base and J by 7 bases, with 11 bases between the two germline ends. CDR1 SGHVS and CDR2 FNYEAQ come from the germline V gene. This CDR3 comprises 14 residues. CDR3 DNA: TGTGCCAGCAGCTTAGAGCCTACCGGGAATGAGCAGTTCTTC. Translated: CASSLEPTGNEQFF.

This clonotype was observed a handful of times. The genes are TRBV10-3 and TRBJ2-1; a weak D match, TRBD1 (7 bases). CDR1 and CDR2 (germline): ENHRY, SYGVKD. The ends were cut back, 4 bases at V and 15 bases at J, with 13 bases in the middle. The CDR3 totals 11 residues. CDR3 region: CAISADREVFF. CDR3 nucleotide sequence: TGTGCCATCAGTGCCGACAGGGAGGTGTTCTTC.